This T cell receptor beta chain was documented in a study of T cell repertoires in cytomegalovirus infection (dated by TCRdb to between 2018 and 2021). Study-wide context: The peptide stimulations were aimed at well-studied HLA-B-restricted epitopes as well as recently identified HLA-C-restricted CMV epitopes, whose presentation resists viral immunomodulation. Donor HLA type was relevant to the analysis, as public TCR beta signatures indicated carriage of CMV infection together with the matching HLA type. Overall study outcomes, separate from this receptor: The ex vivo response was dominated by HLA-C-restricted CMV-specific TCR beta clonotypes, which also provided the single most frequent clonotype in two of eight donors. Carriers of CMV infection plus the relevant HLA type were discriminated by the cumulative frequency of public TCR beta family members in the study cohort and in an independent approximately 360-donor cohort.

The sample holds a few counts of this clonotype. The clone's antigen remains unknown. No base quality values were provided; no much bigger clone lies one nucleotide off. The treatment or condition label on this specimen signifies: in vitro stimulation with specific CMV peptide epitopes to enrich CMV-specific T cells. Taken from the germline V gene, the CDR1 and CDR2 loops are SGHDT and YYEEEE. Between the V and J ends, shortened by 4 bases and 0 bases respectively, the junction contains 9 bases. The CDR3 holds 14 amino acids from the cysteine to the phenylalanine. This entry keeps only the CDR3 DNA: 42 bases, framed from base 1. Sequencer: Illumina HiSeq 1500. TCRdb trimmed public reads at Q25 via fastp, called clones via MiXCR and kept in-frame beta chains. Each record represents a unique CDR3 protein, reported with the most common genes and DNA among its rows. This sample holds some 900,000 distinct CDR3 sequences; about 33% were observed only once. Under 15% of the sample comes from the top ten.

The V gene is TRBV5-6 and the J gene is TRBJ2-3, with TRBD2 perhaps the D gene, on 5 matching bases. The TCR originated in a human donor in good health (CMV status not recorded). Some clones in this sample may be carry-over from other donors' samples. The sequencing used cultured CD8+ T cells from PBMCs, collected from culture after CMV antigen stimulation. The CDR3 reads as follows: CASSQDWSTDTQYF. The bases read TGTGCCAGCAGCCAGGACTGGAGCACAGATACGCAGTATTTT.